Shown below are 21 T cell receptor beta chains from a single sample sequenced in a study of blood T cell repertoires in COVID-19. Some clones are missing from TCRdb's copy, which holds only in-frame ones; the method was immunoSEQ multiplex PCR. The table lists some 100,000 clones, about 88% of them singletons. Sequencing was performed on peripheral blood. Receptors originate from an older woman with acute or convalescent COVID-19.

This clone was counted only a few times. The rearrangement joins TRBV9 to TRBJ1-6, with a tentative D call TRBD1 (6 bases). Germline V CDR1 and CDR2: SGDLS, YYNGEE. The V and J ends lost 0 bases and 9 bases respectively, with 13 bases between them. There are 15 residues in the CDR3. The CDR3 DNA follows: TGTGCCAGCAGCGTAGTAGCGGGGGCTGGTTCACCCCTCCACTTT. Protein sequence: CASSVVAGAGSPLHF.

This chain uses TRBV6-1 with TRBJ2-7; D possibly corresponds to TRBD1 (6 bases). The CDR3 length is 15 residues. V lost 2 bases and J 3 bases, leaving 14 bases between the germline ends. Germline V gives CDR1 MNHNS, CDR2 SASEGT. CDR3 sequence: CASSEIGGPLYEQYF. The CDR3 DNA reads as TGTGCCAGCAGTGAAATTGGGGGCCCCCTCTACGAGCAGTACTTC.

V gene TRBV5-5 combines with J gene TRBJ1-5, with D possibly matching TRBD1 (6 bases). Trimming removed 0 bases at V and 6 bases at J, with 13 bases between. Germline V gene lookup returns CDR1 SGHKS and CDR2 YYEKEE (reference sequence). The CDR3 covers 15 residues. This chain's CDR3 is CASSLGWGRGQPQHF. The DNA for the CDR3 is TGTGCCAGCAGCTTGGGTTGGGGGCGCGGTCAGCCCCAGCATTTT. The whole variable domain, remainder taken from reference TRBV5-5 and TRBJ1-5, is DAGVTQSPTHLIKTRGQQVTLRCSPISGHKSVSWYQQVLGQGPQFIFQYYEKEERGRGNFPDRFSARQFPNYSSELNVNALLLGDSALYLCASSLGWGRGQPQHFGDGTRLSIL.

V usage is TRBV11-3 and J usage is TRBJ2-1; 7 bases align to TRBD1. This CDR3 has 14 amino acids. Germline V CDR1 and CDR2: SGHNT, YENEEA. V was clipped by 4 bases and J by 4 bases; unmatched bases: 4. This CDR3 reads CASSYGQEYNEQFF. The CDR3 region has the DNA TGTGCCAGCAGCTATGGACAGGAATACAATGAGCAGTTCTTC.

CDR3 DNA sequence: TGTGCAGGGAGGGGACAGCCCCAGCATTTT. Translation: CAGRGQPQHF. V gene TRBV19 combines with J gene TRBJ1-5, with TRBD1 as a possible D gene (5 bases). The CDR3 is 10 residues long. Germline assignment: CDR1 LNHDA and CDR2 SQIVND (reference sequence).

The DNA for the CDR3 is TGTGCCTGGTCAACAGGGGGCGCCGGCCGGAGGGCCACCCTCCACTTT. Translation: CAWSTGGAGRRATLHF. The chain is built from TRBV30 and TRBJ1-6, with 9 bases fitting TRBD1. V shed 5 bases and J 14 bases; nucleotides not matched to a gene: 19. Germline V gives CDR1 GTSNPN, CDR2 SVGIG (reference sequence). This CDR3 comprises 16 residues.

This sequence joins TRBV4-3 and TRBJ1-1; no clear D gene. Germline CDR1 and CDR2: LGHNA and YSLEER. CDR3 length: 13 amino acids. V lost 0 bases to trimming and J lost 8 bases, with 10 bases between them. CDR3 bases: TGCGCCAGCAGCCAAGAGGCGACGGGGGAAGCTTTCTTT. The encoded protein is CASSQEATGEAFF.

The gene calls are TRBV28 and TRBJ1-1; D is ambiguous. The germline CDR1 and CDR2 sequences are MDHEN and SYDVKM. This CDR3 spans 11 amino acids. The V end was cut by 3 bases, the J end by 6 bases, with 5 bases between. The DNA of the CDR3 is TGTGCCAGCAGTTTTATCTCTGAAGCTTTCTTT. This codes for CASSFISEAFF.

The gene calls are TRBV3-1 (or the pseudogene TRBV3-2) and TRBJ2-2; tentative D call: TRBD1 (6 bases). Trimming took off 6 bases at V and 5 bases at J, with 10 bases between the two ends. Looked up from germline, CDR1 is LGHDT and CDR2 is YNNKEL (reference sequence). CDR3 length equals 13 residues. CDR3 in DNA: TGTGCCAGCAGAAGACAGGCGACCGGGGAGCTGTTTTTT. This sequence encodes CASRRQATGELFF.

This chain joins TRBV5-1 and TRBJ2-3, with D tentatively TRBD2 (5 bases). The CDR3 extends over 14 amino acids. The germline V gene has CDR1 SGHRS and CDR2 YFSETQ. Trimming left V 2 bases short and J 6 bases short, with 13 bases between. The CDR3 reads CASSFRAGGDTQYF. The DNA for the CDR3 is TGCGCCAGCAGCTTTAGGGCAGGCGGGGATACGCAGTATTTT.

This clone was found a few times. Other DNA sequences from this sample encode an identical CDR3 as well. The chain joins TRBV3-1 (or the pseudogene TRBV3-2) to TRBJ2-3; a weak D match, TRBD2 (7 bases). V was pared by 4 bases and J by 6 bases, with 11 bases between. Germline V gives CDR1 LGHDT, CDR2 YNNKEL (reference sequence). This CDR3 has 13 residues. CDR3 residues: CASSPGGRDTQYF. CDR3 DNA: TGTGCCAGCAGCCCCGGGGGGCGGGATACGCAGTATTTT.

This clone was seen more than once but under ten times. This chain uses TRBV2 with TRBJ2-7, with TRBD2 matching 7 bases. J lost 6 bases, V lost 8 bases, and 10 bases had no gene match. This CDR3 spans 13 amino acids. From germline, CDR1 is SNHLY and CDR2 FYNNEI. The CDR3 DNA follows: TGTGCCAGCTCGTGGAGCGGGGTAGCCGAGCAGTACTTC. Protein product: CASSWSGVAEQYF.

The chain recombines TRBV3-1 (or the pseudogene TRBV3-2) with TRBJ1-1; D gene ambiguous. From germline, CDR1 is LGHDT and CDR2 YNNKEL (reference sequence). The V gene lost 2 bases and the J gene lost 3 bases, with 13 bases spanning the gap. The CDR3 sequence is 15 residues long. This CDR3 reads CASSQPGSLHTEAFF. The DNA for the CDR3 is TGTGCCAGCAGCCAACCGGGGAGTCTGCACACTGAAGCTTTCTTT.

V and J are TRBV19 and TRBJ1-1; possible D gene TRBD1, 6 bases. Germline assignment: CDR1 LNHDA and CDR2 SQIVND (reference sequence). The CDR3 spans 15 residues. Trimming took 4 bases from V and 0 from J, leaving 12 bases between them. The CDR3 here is CASSKGTLLNTEAFF. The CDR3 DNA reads TGTGCCAGTAGTAAGGGGACACTCCTGAACACTGAAGCTTTCTTT.

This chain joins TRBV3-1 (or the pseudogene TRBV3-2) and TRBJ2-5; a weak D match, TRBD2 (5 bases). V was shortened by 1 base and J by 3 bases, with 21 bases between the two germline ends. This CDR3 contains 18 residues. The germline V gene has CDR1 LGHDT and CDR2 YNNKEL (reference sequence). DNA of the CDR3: TGTGCCAGCAGCCAAGCCACTCCACTAGGGTATCTCGAAGAGACCCAGTACTTC. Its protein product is CASSQATPLGYLEETQYF.

CDR3 loop: CSASDSAGGYNEQFF. The CDR3 nucleotides read TGCAGTGCTAGTGATTCGGCGGGGGGTTACAATGAGCAGTTCTTC. The chain joins TRBV20-1 to TRBJ2-1; 8 nucleotides line up with TRBD2. The V and J ends lost 3 bases and 4 bases, in that order; junction bases with no gene match: 8. CDR1 DFQATT and CDR2 SNEGSKA come from the germline V gene (reference sequence). The CDR3 sequence is 15 residues long.

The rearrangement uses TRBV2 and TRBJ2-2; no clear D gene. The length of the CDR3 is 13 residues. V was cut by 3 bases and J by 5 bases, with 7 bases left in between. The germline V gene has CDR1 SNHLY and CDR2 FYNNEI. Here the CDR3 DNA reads TGTGCCAGCAGTGATCGTGTAACCGGGGAGCTGTTTTTT. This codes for CASSDRVTGELFF.

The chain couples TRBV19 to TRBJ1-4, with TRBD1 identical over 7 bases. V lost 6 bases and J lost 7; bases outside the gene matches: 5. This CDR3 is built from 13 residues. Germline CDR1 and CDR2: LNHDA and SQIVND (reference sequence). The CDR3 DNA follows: TGTGCCAGTAGATCCCGGGACAGTGAAAAACTGTTTTTT. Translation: CASRSRDSEKLFF.

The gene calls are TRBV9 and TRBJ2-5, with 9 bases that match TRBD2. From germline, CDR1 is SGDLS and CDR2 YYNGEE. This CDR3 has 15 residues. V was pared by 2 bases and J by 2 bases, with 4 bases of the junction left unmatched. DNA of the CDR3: TGTGCCAGCAGCGTTGCGGGGGGGTCTCAAGAGACCCAGTACTTC. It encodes CASSVAGGSQETQYF. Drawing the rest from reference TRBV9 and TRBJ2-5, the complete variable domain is DSGVTQTPKHLITATGQRVTLRCSPRSGDLSVYWYQQSLDQGLQFLIQYYNGEERAKGNILERFSAQQFPDLHSELNLSSLELGDSALYFCASSVAGGSQETQYFGPGTRLLVL.

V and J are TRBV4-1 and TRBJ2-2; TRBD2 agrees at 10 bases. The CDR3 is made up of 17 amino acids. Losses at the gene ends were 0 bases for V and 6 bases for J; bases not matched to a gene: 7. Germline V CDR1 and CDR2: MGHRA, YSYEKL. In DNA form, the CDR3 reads TGCGCCAGCAGCCAAGATCCCCTAGCGGGGGCCCCCGGGGAGCTGTTTTTT. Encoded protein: CASSQDPLAGAPGELFF.

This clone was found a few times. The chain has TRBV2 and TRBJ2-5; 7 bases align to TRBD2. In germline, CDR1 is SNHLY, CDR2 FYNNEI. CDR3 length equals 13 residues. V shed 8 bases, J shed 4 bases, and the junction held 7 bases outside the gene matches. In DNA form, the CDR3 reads TGTGCCAGCGGTGGAGGACTAGTAGAGACCCAGTACTTC. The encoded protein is CASGGGLVETQYF.